This T cell receptor beta chain was observed in a study of shared clonotypes between healthy human individuals. The CDR3 totals 16 residues. Germline V gives CDR1 SGDLS, CDR2 YYNGEE. Trimming took 4 bases from V and 5 from J; bases not matched to a gene: 10. The assay was run at deep level. Each subset's genomic DNA was shared equally among a number of immunoSEQ plates. Assay used: immunoSEQ multiplex PCR; TCRdb lists only in-frame clones, some missing. The table shows 2 million to 2.5 million clones, with 85% to 95% occurring only once. The chain links TRBV9 to TRBJ2-2, with 8 bases identical to TRBD1. This clonotype was sampled from a man between 18 and 29 years old in good health. Some clones in this sample may be carry-over from other donors' samples. The material sequenced was naive CD4+ T cells from PBMCs. Subset: CD45RA+ positively selected. This CDR3 is CASSPRTGLDTGELFF. CDR3 DNA sequence: TGTGCCAGCAGCCCAAGGACAGGGCTTGATACCGGGGAGCTGTTTTTT.